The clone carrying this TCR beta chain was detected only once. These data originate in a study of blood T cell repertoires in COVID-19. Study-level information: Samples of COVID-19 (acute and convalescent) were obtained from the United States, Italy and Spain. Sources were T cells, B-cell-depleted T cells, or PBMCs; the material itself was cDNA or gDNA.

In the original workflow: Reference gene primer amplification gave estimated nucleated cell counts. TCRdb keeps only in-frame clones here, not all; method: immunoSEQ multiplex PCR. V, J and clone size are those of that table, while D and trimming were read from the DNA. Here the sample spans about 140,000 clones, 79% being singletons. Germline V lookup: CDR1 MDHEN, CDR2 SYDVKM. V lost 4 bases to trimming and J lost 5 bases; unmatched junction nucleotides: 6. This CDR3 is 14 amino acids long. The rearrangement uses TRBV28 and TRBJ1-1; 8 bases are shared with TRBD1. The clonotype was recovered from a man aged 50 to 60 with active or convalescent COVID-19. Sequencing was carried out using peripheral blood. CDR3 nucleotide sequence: TGTGCCAGCAGTTCGCGGACAGGGTGGACTGAAGCTTTCTTT. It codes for CASSSRTGWTEAFF. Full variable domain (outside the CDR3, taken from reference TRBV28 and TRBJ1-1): DVKVTQSSRYLVKRTGEKVFLECVQDMDHENMFWYRQDPGLGLRLIYFSYDVKMKEKGDIPEGYSVSREKKERFSLILESASTNQTSMYLCASSSRTGWTEAFFGQGTRLTVV.